This T cell receptor (beta chain) was sequenced during a study of cytomegalovirus exposure and HLA in healthy donors. In regard to this clone: What it binds is unknown.

Study-wide findings and caveats: Some public TCRs appeared in many individuals, while most sequences were rare.

Sequencing used immunoSEQ multiplex PCR; TCRdb keeps in-frame clones, though not all of them. The sample gives some 160,000 clones, about 88% of which show up once; 2.5% to 3% is in the top ten. This CDR3 is 14 amino acids long. V lost 5 bases and J 2 bases, leaving 13 bases between the germline ends. CDR1 and CDR2 from the germline V gene are SGHVS and FNYEAQ. The sequence was collected from a man between 18 and 35 years old in good health and CMV-seronegative. This rearrangement joins TRBV7-6 to TRBJ2-7; D unresolved. Specimen: PBMCs. The CDR3 loop reads CASSARGYPYEQYF. DNA for the CDR3: TGTGCCAGCAGCGCCAGAGGCTATCCCTACGAGCAGTACTTC.